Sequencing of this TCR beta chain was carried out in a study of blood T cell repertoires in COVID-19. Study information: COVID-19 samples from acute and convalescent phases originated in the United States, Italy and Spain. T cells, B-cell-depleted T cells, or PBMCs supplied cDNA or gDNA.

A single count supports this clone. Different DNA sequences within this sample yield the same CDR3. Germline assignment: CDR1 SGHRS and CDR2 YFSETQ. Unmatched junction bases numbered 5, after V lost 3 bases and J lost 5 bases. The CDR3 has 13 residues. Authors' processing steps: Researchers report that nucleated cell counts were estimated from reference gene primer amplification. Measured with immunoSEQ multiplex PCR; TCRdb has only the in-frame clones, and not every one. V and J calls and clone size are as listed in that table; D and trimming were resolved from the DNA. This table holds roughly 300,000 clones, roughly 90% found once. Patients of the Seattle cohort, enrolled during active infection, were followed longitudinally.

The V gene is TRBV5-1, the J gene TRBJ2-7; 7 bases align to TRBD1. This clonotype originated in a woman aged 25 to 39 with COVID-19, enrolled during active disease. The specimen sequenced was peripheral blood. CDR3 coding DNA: TGCGCCAGCAGCTCCGGCACAGGGGACGAGCAGTACTTC. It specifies CASSSGTGDEQYF.